This T cell receptor (beta chain) stems from a study of T cells in Graves' hyperthyroidism and ophthalmopathy. This clonotype was seen a few times. What it binds is not known. The CDR3 has 16 amino acids. CDR1 LNHDA and CDR2 SQIVND come from the germline V gene (reference sequence). Trimming stripped 4 bases from V and 10 bases from J, with 20 bases between. Disease duration under 2 months; hyperthyroidism patients were aged 18 to 65. The source of the PBMCs was 10 ml of fresh peripheral blood. Study results and caveats: Ophthalmopathy could be told apart from stable hyperthyroidism with a 13 V-J model.

Amplification targeted TCR beta CDR3 regions from RNA transcripts. First-round RT-PCR with HTBI primers amplified the TCR CDR3 region. TCRdb itself ran the multiplex PCR reads through MiXCR, one entry per CDR3 protein. The table has about 840,000 distinct CDR3 sequences, around 38% seen once. The clonotype comes from a man aged 18 to 30 with Graves' hyperthyroidism. V gene TRBV19 combines with J gene TRBJ1-6; D may be TRBD1 (5 bases). The sample comprised blood. This CDR3 is CASSTVLGAPGSPLHF. In nucleotides, the CDR3 is TGTGCCAGTAGTACAGTATTAGGGGCGCCGGGATCACCCCTCCACTTT.